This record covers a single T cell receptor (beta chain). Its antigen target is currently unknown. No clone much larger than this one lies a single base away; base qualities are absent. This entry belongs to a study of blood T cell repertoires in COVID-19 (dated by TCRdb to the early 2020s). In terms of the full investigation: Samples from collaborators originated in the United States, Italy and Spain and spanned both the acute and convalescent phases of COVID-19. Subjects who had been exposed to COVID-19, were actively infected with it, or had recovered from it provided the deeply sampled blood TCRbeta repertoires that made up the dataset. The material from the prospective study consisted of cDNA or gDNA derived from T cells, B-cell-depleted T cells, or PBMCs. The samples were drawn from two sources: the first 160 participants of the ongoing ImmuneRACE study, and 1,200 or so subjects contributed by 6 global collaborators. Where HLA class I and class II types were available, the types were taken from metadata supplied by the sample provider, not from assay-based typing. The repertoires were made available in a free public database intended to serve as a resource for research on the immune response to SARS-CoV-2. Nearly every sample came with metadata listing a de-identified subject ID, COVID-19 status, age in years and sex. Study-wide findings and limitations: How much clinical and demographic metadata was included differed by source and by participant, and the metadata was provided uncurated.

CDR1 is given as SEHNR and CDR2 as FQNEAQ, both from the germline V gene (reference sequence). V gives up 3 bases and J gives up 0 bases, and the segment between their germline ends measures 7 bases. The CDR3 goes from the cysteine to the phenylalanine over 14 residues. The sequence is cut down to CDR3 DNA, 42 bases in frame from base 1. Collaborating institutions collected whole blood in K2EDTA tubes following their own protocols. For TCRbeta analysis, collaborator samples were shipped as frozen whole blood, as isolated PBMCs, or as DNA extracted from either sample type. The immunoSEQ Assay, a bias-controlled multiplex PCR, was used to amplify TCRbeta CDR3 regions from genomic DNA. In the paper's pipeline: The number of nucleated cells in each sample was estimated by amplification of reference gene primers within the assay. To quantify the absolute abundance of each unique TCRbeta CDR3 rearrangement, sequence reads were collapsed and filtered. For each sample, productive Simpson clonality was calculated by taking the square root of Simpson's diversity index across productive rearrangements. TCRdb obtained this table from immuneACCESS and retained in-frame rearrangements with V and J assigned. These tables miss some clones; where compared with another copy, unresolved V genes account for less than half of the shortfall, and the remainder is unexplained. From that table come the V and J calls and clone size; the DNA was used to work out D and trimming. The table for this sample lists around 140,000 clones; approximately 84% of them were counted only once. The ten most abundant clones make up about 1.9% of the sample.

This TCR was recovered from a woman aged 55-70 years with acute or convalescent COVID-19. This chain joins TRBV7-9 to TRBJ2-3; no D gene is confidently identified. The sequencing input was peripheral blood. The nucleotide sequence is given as TGTGCCAGCAGCTTCCCCCAAAGCACAGATACGCAGTATTTT. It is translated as CASSFPQSTDTQYF.